These 14 T cell receptor beta chains originate from one sample sequenced in a study of T cell responses to AZD1222 COVID-19 vaccine (dated by TCRdb to the early 2020s). Receptors were amplified or captured by the immunoSEQ multiplex PCR assay. TCRdb obtained this table from immuneACCESS and retained in-frame rearrangements with V and J assigned. These tables miss some clones; where compared with another copy, unresolved V genes account for less than half of the shortfall, and the remainder is unexplained. Across this sample there are 55,000 to 70,000 clones, with roughly nine tenths seen only once. Roughly 6.1% of the sample is in the top ten clones. In the paper's terms, the time point label means: about 28 days (+/-7) after the second vaccine dose. The starting material was peripheral blood, obtained 28 days after the second AZD1222 dose. These receptors all come from an adult who received the AZD1222 COVID-19 vaccine.

This sequence joins TRBV19 and TRBJ2-7, with 8 bases aligning to TRBD1. Germline V gives CDR1 LNHDA, CDR2 SQIVND (reference sequence). CDR3 length: 15 residues. J lost 6 bases, V lost 8 bases, and 15 bases had no gene match. The CDR3 sequence: CASADGGQVRVEQYF. In DNA form, the CDR3 reads TGTGCCAGTGCCGATGGGGGACAGGTGCGGGTCGAGCAGTACTTC.

The CDR3 sequence is CASSFRGETQYF. The CDR3 bases are TGTGCCAGCAGTTTTCGAGGGGAGACCCAGTACTTC. The chain carries TRBV6-5 and TRBJ2-5, with D possibly TRBD2 on 5 matching bases. The germline V and J ends were trimmed by 4 bases and 5 bases, with 8 bases remaining between them. The CDR3 is 12 amino acids. The germline V gene has CDR1 MNHEY and CDR2 SVGAGI.

The chain links TRBV7-2 to TRBJ2-7; D is undetermined. V was cut by 1 base and J by 8 bases, with 12 bases left in between. This CDR3 comprises 13 residues. Per germline, CDR1 SGHTA and CDR2 FQGNSA. CDR3 protein: CASSLGSRPQQYF. The DNA for the CDR3 is TGTGCCAGCAGCTTAGGGAGCCGCCCTCAGCAGTACTTC.

The chain is built from TRBV19 and TRBJ1-5, with D maybe TRBD1 (6 bases). The length of the CDR3 is 17 residues. From germline, CDR1 is LNHDA and CDR2 SQIVND (reference sequence). V was trimmed by 5 bases and J by 2 bases, leaving 19 bases between them. CDR3 coding DNA: TGTGCCAGTAGTCCAGAGGGACACCTCGGGGGCAATCAGCCCCAGCATTTT. Translation: CASSPEGHLGGNQPQHF.

The chain joins TRBV5-6 to TRBJ2-7; maybe TRBD1 (5 bases). The CDR3 loop spans 13 amino acids. Germline V gene lookup returns CDR1 SGHDT and CDR2 YYEEEE. V gave up 4 bases and J gave up 0 bases, with 8 bases separating them. CDR3 DNA: TGTGCCAGCAGCGCGACAGCCTCCTACGAGCAGTACTTC. It translates to CASSATASYEQYF.

The rearrangement joins TRBV9 to TRBJ1-2; 10 bases match TRBD1. The CDR3 is 15 residues long. The V and J ends lost 4 bases and 2 bases, in that order; junction bases with no gene match: 5. Germline-derived CDR1 and CDR2 are SGDLS and YYNGEE. The CDR3 bases are TGTGCCAGCAGCCCCCGGGACAGGGGCAACTATGGCTACACCTTC. As protein: CASSPRDRGNYGYTF.

Here the CDR3 reads CASSSQGFGEQFF. For the CDR3, the DNA is TGTGCCAGCAGCTCACAGGGGTTCGGTGAGCAGTTCTTC. This chain joins TRBV11-3 and TRBJ2-1; 7 nucleotides match TRBD1. Germline V CDR1 and CDR2: SGHNT, YENEEA. V gave up 4 bases and J gave up 9 bases; unmatched junction bases: 6. CDR3 length equals 13 residues.

The chain has TRBV11-2 and TRBJ2-3; 11 bases are shared with TRBD2. Germline V lookup: CDR1 SGHAT, CDR2 FQNNGV. This CDR3 has 15 amino acids. J lost 6 bases, V lost 4 bases, and 6 bases had no gene match. This chain's CDR3 is CASSSLAGGGDTQYF. The CDR3 DNA reads as TGTGCCAGCAGCTCTCTAGCGGGGGGTGGGGATACGCAGTATTTT.

V and J are TRBV19 and TRBJ2-7; maybe TRBD1 (6 bases). The CDR3 runs 13 residues. Trimming cost V 10 bases and J 3 bases, with 16 bases left between them. Germline CDR1 and CDR2: LNHDA and SQIVND (reference sequence). CDR3 in DNA: TGTGCCACCCGACAGGCCAGGGACTACGAGCAGTACTTC. Translation: CATRQARDYEQYF.

The chain combines TRBV7-8 with TRBJ2-1; tentative D call: TRBD2 (6 bases). V shed 3 bases and J shed 4 bases, with 13 bases lying between them. Germline CDR1 and CDR2: SGHVS and FQNEAQ. The CDR3 is 15 amino acids. The chain's CDR3 is CASSLEGFRYNEQFF. Here the CDR3 DNA reads TGTGCCAGCAGCTTGGAGGGGTTTCGGTACAATGAGCAGTTCTTC.

This chain connects TRBV6-5 to TRBJ1-1, with 9 bases matching TRBD1. The CDR3 is 15 amino acids. Germline CDR1 MNHEY, CDR2 SVGAGI. Germline trimming cut 7 bases from V and 1 base from J; bases unmatched to any gene: 7. In DNA, the CDR3 is TGTGCCAGCATCGGAGGGACAGGGCGGAACACTGAAGCTTTCTTT. It specifies CASIGGTGRNTEAFF.

This clone is a singleton in its sample. The chain joins TRBV11-2 to TRBJ2-2; D might be TRBD2 (6 bases). The CDR3 length is 15 residues. Trimming left V 3 bases short and J 2 bases short, with 10 bases between. Germline lookup yields CDR1 SGHAT and CDR2 FQNNGV. DNA of the CDR3: TGTGCCAGCAGCTTTAGCGGCACAAACACCGGGGAGCTGTTTTTT. Residues: CASSFSGTNTGELFF.

This clone was observed a single time. V and J are TRBV15 and TRBJ2-3, with 7 bases fitting TRBD1. Looked up from germline, CDR1 is LNHNV and CDR2 is YYDKDF (reference sequence). The CDR3 loop spans 17 amino acids. V dropped 0 bases and J dropped 0; count of bases not matched to a gene: 6. CDR3 protein: CATSRDTGTVSTDTQYF. CDR3 bases: TGTGCCACCAGCAGAGACACCGGGACAGTAAGCACAGATACGCAGTATTTT.

This chain uses TRBV28 with TRBJ1-2; 9 nucleotides match TRBD1. J was trimmed by 2 bases and V by 8 bases; bases with no gene match: 6. Germline V gene data show CDR1 as MDHEN and CDR2 as SYDVKM. The length of the CDR3 is 14 residues. The CDR3 bases are TGTGCCAGCCGGACAGGGGTAAGAAACTATGGCTACACCTTC. This translates into CASRTGVRNYGYTF.